The 27 T cell receptor beta chains below come from one sample, sequenced in a study of cytomegalovirus exposure and HLA in healthy donors. Both 60 Vbeta primers and 13 Jbeta primers went into the PCR. Only in-frame clones appear in the TCRdb table, and some are missing; sequencing was by immunoSEQ multiplex PCR. This sample yields about 78,000 clones, of which roughly 63% are seen a single time; about 5.7% belongs to the top ten. Specimen: PBMCs. All receptors come from a man aged 30 to 45 in good health and CMV-seropositive.

This chain links TRBV5-1 with TRBJ2-3; maybe TRBD1 (6 bases). Per the germline V gene, CDR1 is SGHRS and CDR2 is YFSETQ. V was clipped by 4 bases and J by 2 bases, with 14 bases between them. The CDR3 extends over 15 amino acids. CDR3 nucleotides: TGCGCCAGCAGCCCGGGGACACCAAACACAGATACGCAGTATTTT. Translation gives CASSPGTPNTDTQYF.

The V and J genes are TRBV7-3 and TRBJ2-7; 9 bases align to TRBD1. Germline V gene lookup returns CDR1 SGHTA and CDR2 FQGTGA. There are 14 residues in the CDR3. Trimming removed 5 bases from V and 6 bases from J; junction bases left unmatched: 8. The CDR3 DNA reads as TGTGCCAGCAGCCCCAGGGGACAGGGAGCCGAGCAGTACTTC. Protein product: CASSPRGQGAEQYF.

V and J are TRBV5-1 and TRBJ2-2, with 8 bases that match TRBD1. Germline-derived CDR1 and CDR2 are SGHRS and YFSETQ. V shed 3 bases, J shed 3 bases, and the junction held 10 bases outside the gene matches. The CDR3 sequence is 17 residues long. This CDR3 reads CASSSPRQGKDTGELFF. The CDR3 DNA is TGCGCCAGCAGCTCTCCCCGACAGGGGAAGGACACCGGGGAGCTGTTTTTT. The full variable domain, rest sourced from reference TRBV5-1 and TRBJ2-2, is KAGVTQTPRYLIKTRGQQVTLSCSPISGHRSVSWYQQTPGQGLQFLFEYFSETQRNKGNFPGRFSGRQFSNSRSEMNVSTLELGDSALYLCASSSPRQGKDTGELFFGEGSRLTVL.

The chain has TRBV7-6 and TRBJ2-7; a possible D gene is TRBD2 (7 bases). V gave up 5 bases and J gave up 3 bases, with 23 bases separating them. Germline V gives CDR1 SGHVS, CDR2 FNYEAQ. The CDR3 runs 17 residues. CDR3 nucleotide sequence: TGTGCCAGCAGCCGGACAGAAAAGAATGGACTAGTCTACGAGCAGTACTTC. Protein product: CASSRTEKNGLVYEQYF.

The CDR3 DNA is TGTGCCAGCAGCTTTCGGAGTCTTAATCAGCCCCAGCATTTT. The encoded protein is CASSFRSLNQPQHF. This rearrangement joins TRBV7-8 to TRBJ1-5; unclear D gene. This CDR3 contains 14 residues. V was pared by 3 bases and J by 4 bases, with 10 bases between. CDR1 is SGHVS, CDR2 FQNEAQ, per germline. Using reference TRBV7-8 and TRBJ1-5 for the parts outside the CDR3, the full variable domain is GAGVSQSPRYKVAKRGQDVALRCDPISGHVSLFWYQQALGQGPEFLTYFQNEAQLDKSGLPSDRFFAERPEGSVSTLKIQRTQQEDSAVYLCASSFRSLNQPQHFGDGTRLSIL.

J is TRBJ2-7 and V is TRBV6-5; 7 bases align to TRBD1. Germline V gives CDR1 MNHEY, CDR2 SVGAGI. The CDR3 consists of 14 residues. J was trimmed by 0 bases and V by 7 bases; bases with no gene match: 6. The CDR3 spells CASTRDSSSYEQYF. The CDR3 DNA is TGTGCCAGCACCAGGGACAGCAGCTCCTACGAGCAGTACTTC.

The chain links TRBV11-3 to TRBJ1-1; D call uncertain. The CDR3 length is 12 residues. Per the germline V gene, CDR1 is SGHNT and CDR2 is YENEEA. Trimming shortened V by 5 bases and J by 1 base, and 5 bases separated the two germline ends. Here the CDR3 reads CASSPQNTEAFF. CDR3 sequence (DNA): TGTGCCAGCAGCCCACAGAACACTGAAGCTTTCTTT. Complete variable domain (other parts from reference TRBV11-3 and TRBJ1-1): EAGVVQSPRYKIIEKKQPVAFWCNPISGHNTLYWYLQNLGQGPELLIRYENEEAVDDSQLPKDRFSAERLKGVDSTLKIQPAELGDSAVYLCASSPQNTEAFFGQGTRLTVV.

In this sample, this clone turned up once. V gene TRBV4-3 combines with J gene TRBJ2-3; 10 positions agree with TRBD1. The CDR3 has 17 residues. Germline values: CDR1 LGHNA, CDR2 YSLEER. Losses at the gene ends were 0 bases for V and 3 bases for J; bases not matched to a gene: 6. The CDR3 sequence is CASSQDGTGDTTDTQYF. CDR3 coding DNA: TGCGCCAGCAGCCAAGACGGGACAGGGGATACGACAGATACGCAGTATTTT.

This chain joins TRBV25-1 and TRBJ2-7; tentatively, D is TRBD1 (6 bases). The CDR3 contains 13 residues. Germline CDR1 MGHDK, CDR2 SYGVNS. V was clipped by 2 bases and J by 3 bases, with 8 bases between them. The CDR3 reads CASSEGGGYEQYF. The CDR3 nucleotides are TGTGCCAGCAGTGAAGGGGGCGGCTACGAGCAGTACTTC.

The CDR3 loop reads CAWNTGLAGGRDTQYF. DNA of the CDR3: TGTGCCTGGAATACCGGACTAGCGGGGGGGCGGGATACGCAGTATTTT. The chain is built from TRBV30 and TRBJ2-3, with TRBD2 matching 15 bases. The CDR3 consists of 16 residues. The germline V gene encodes CDR1 GTSNPN and CDR2 SVGIG (reference sequence). The J segment lost 6 bases and the V segment lost 4 bases, leaving 8 bases of the junction unmatched.

This clone was seen a few times. The V and J genes are TRBV9 and TRBJ2-7; 9 bases map to TRBD2. The V gene end was trimmed by 4 bases and the J gene end by 4 bases; junction bases not matched to a gene: 3. The CDR3 consists of 13 residues. Germline CDR1 and CDR2: SGDLS and YYNGEE. The CDR3 DNA sequence: TGTGCCAGCAGCCTGGGACTAGCTTACGAGCAGTACTTC. Protein product: CASSLGLAYEQYF.

This chain links TRBV11-1 with TRBJ2-7; 10 bases map to TRBD2. This CDR3 is built from 17 residues. V dropped 5 bases and J dropped 2; count of bases not matched to a gene: 12. From germline, CDR1 is SGHAT and CDR2 FQDESV (reference sequence). CDR3 sequence: CASSRAPTSGGAYEQYF. Written as DNA, the CDR3 is TGTGCCAGCAGCCGAGCCCCGACCAGCGGGGGGGCCTACGAGCAGTACTTC.

This clone has only one observation. This rearrangement joins TRBV5-4 to TRBJ2-3; D is perhaps TRBD2 (5 bases). The CDR3 sequence is 15 residues long. The V and J ends lost 5 bases and 0 bases respectively, with 13 bases between them. Per germline, CDR1 SGHNT and CDR2 YYREEE (reference sequence). CDR3 sequence: CASSKAVTSTDTQYF. The CDR3 DNA reads as TGTGCCAGCAGTAAAGCGGTGACTAGCACAGATACGCAGTATTTT.

In regard to this clone: The germline gene is not matched at one end of the junction; a read error may be the cause. The chain joins TRBV28 to TRBJ2-2; D unclear. The CDR3 sequence is 12 residues long. Germline lookup yields CDR1 MDHEN and CDR2 SYDVKM. The CDR3 sequence is CAGSLLTGELFF. The DNA of the CDR3 is TGTGCCGGCAGTTTGCTAACCGGGGAGCTGTTTTTT.

This chain connects TRBV29-1 to TRBJ2-7, with 8 bases that match TRBD1. Germline trimming cut 3 bases from V and 0 bases from J; bases unmatched to any gene: 1. The germline gives CDR1 SQVTM, CDR2 ANQGSEA. CDR3 length: 13 residues. The CDR3 reads CSVEGQVSYEQYF. The CDR3 DNA is TGCAGCGTTGAGGGACAGGTCTCCTACGAGCAGTACTTC.

This clone was seen a handful of times. The rearrangement uses TRBV6-5 and TRBJ2-2; 7 bases are a match to TRBD2. The CDR3 spans 15 residues. Per the germline V gene, CDR1 is MNHEY and CDR2 is SVGAGI. Trimming took 2 bases from V and 6 from J; bases not matched to a gene: 6. The CDR3 coding sequence is TGTGCCAGCAGTTACCTGCGGGAGAGGGCCGGGGAGCTGTTTTTT. Protein: CASSYLRERAGELFF.

The rearrangement links TRBV7-9 to TRBJ2-5, with TRBD1 matching 9 bases. CDR1 SEHNR and CDR2 FQNEAQ come from the germline V gene (reference sequence). V trimming: 4 bases; J trimming: 1 base; junction bases outside the gene matches: 10. This CDR3 comprises 17 residues. CDR3 residues: CASSYGQGMGRQETQYF. The CDR3 bases are TGTGCCAGCAGCTATGGACAGGGGATGGGGCGCCAAGAGACCCAGTACTTC.

The J gene is TRBJ1-1, the V gene TRBV5-8; D is unclear. The CDR3 loop spans 14 amino acids. V shed 4 bases and J shed 3 bases, with 13 bases lying between them. CDR1 and CDR2 (germline): SGHTS, YDEGEE. Written as DNA, the CDR3 is TGTGCCAGCAGCGAAGGCGGGTCGGACACTGAAGCTTTCTTT. This codes for CASSEGGSDTEAFF.

The chain uses TRBV7-2 and TRBJ1-2, with D possibly matching TRBD1 (6 bases). Germline CDR1 is SGHTA and CDR2 is FQGNSA. Trimming removed 1 base from V and 8 bases from J, with 20 bases in between. The CDR3 is 16 residues long. The CDR3 loop is CASSLVIGGRERGYTF. The CDR3, as DNA: TGTGCCAGCAGCTTAGTTATTGGGGGCAGGGAGCGCGGCTACACCTTC.

The chain couples TRBV7-6 to TRBJ1-4; D possibly corresponds to TRBD1 (5 bases). Germline lookup yields CDR1 SGHVS and CDR2 FNYEAQ. Trimming took off 1 base at V and 3 bases at J, with 12 bases between the two ends. The CDR3 totals 16 residues. The CDR3 sequence is CASSLVIGGANEKLFF. CDR3 DNA: TGTGCCAGCAGCTTAGTGATTGGGGGGGCTAATGAAAAACTGTTTTTT.

Many counts were recorded for this clone. The chain carries TRBV6-4 and TRBJ2-3, with 8 bases matching TRBD2. The germline CDR1 and CDR2 sequences are MRHNA and SNTAGT. V was pared by 4 bases and J by 0 bases, with 9 bases of the junction left unmatched. The CDR3 has 17 residues. The DNA of the CDR3 is TGTGCCAGCAGTGCCGGGGGGGTCGAATTAAGCACAGATACGCAGTATTTT. This codes for CASSAGGVELSTDTQYF.

There are a few counts of this clone. This chain uses TRBV30 with TRBJ2-7, with TRBD1 as a possible D gene (6 bases). The V gene lost 5 bases and the J gene lost 7 bases, with 12 bases spanning the gap. CDR1 is GTSNPN and CDR2 is SVGIG in the germline V gene (reference sequence). This CDR3 is 11 amino acids long. The CDR3 reads CAWGQSWEQYF. Here the CDR3 DNA reads TGTGCCTGGGGACAGTCATGGGAGCAGTACTTC.

This clone appeared a few times. The V call is TRBV11-1, the J call TRBJ1-6; D remains ambiguous. The V end lost 6 bases, the J end lost 0 bases, and 6 bases lay between the germline ends. The CDR3 is 14 amino acids. Germline V gives CDR1 SGHAT, CDR2 FQDESV (reference sequence). CDR3 sequence: CASRLSSYNSPLHF. As DNA, the CDR3 is TGTGCCAGCAGGCTAAGCTCCTATAATTCACCCCTCCACTTT. The complete variable domain, with remaining parts taken from reference TRBV11-1 and TRBJ1-6, reads EAEVAQSPRYKITEKSQAVAFWCDPISGHATLYWYRQILGQGPELLVQFQDESVVDDSQLPKDRFSAERLKGVDSTLKIQPAELGDSAMYLCASRLSSYNSPLHFGNGTRLTVT.

The CDR3 region is CASSIDLSTGMNTEAFF. The CDR3, as DNA: TGTGCCAGTAGTATAGATCTATCGACAGGGATGAACACTGAAGCTTTCTTT. The rearrangement links TRBV19 to TRBJ1-1; TRBD1 matches at 7 bases. Germline V lookup: CDR1 LNHDA, CDR2 SQIVND (reference sequence). Losses at the gene ends were 0 bases for V and 0 bases for J; bases not matched to a gene: 7. The CDR3 is 17 amino acids.

The chain employs TRBV11-2 and TRBJ1-1; the match to TRBD1 covers 7 bases. Germline-derived CDR1 and CDR2 are SGHAT and FQNNGV. The CDR3 runs 14 residues. The V gene end was trimmed by 2 bases and the J gene end by 7 bases; junction bases not matched to a gene: 7. CDR3 coding DNA: TGTGCCAGCAGCTTATCAGGGGGAAACCGTGAAGCTTTCTTT. Residues: CASSLSGGNREAFF.

The chain combines TRBV7-9 with TRBJ2-7; TRBD1 matches at 11 bases. V shed 4 bases, J shed 4 bases, and the junction held 6 bases outside the gene matches. Germline lookup yields CDR1 SEHNR and CDR2 FQNEAQ (reference sequence). This CDR3 is 15 amino acids long. This CDR3 reads CASSSTRDRGYEQYF. The CDR3 nucleotides are TGTGCCAGCAGCTCCACTCGGGACAGGGGGTACGAGCAGTACTTC.

Note on this clone: Other DNA sequences in this sample translate to the same CDR3. The chain is built from TRBV11-2 and TRBJ2-3; D might be TRBD2 (5 bases). This CDR3 region has 15 residues. Germline lookup yields CDR1 SGHAT and CDR2 FQNNGV. Trimming pared 5 bases from V and 2 bases from J, leaving 14 bases between. The CDR3 DNA reads as TGTGCCAGCAGCCTAACTAGTAGGTCCACAGATACGCAGTATTTT. It encodes CASSLTSRSTDTQYF.